These 12 T cell receptor beta chains originate from one sample sequenced in a study of spatial heterogeneity in lung cancer. A single record per CDR3 protein comes from TCRdb applying MiXCR to the 5' RACE reads. The data hold 95,000 to 120,000 distinct CDR3 sequences, with under 14% observed a single time. Sample time point: blood at routine non-recurrence follow-up after resection. The source was PBMCs, collected at follow-up. The receptor source for this set is a female donor with early-stage non-small cell lung cancer.

The chain recombines TRBV19 with TRBJ2-1; D is perhaps TRBD2 (5 bases). The germline gives CDR1 LNHDA, CDR2 SQIVND (reference sequence). V dropped 7 bases and J dropped 0 bases, with 10 bases sitting between them. The CDR3 totals 14 residues. This CDR3 is CASKEASSYNEQFF. In nucleotides, the CDR3 is TGTGCCAGTAAGGAGGCTTCCTCCTACAATGAGCAGTTCTTC.

This clonotype appeared a few times. The rearrangement links TRBV7-2 to TRBJ2-1, with TRBD2 as a possible D gene (5 bases). Trimming pared 4 bases from V and 15 bases from J, leaving 28 bases between. The V gene's germline CDR1 is SGHTA and CDR2 FQGNSA. This CDR3 region has 16 residues. CDR3 region: CASSSQLTTAGKKSFF. The CDR3 DNA sequence: TGTGCCAGCAGCTCACAATTGACTACGGCGGGCAAAAAGTCGTTCTTC. Drawing the rest from reference TRBV7-2 and TRBJ2-1, the complete variable domain is GAGVSQSPSNKVTEKGKDVELRCDPISGHTALYWYRQSLGQGLEFLIYFQGNSAPDKSGLPSDRFSAERTGGSVSTLTIQRTQQEDSAVYLCASSSQLTTAGKKSFFGPGTRLTVL.

This clonotype appeared many times. The V gene is TRBV6-2 or TRBV6-3, the J gene TRBJ2-5; 8 bases are a match to TRBD1. With V trimmed by 7 bases and J by 5 bases, 9 bases remained unmatched. The V gene's germline CDR1 is MNHEY and CDR2 SVGEGT. This CDR3 comprises 14 residues. The CDR3 protein is CASTRGQVKETQYF. In DNA, the CDR3 is TGTGCCAGCACCCGGGGACAGGTCAAGGAGACCCAGTACTTC.

This sequence joins TRBV9 and TRBJ1-4; D possibly corresponds to TRBD1 (5 bases). The germline V gene encodes CDR1 SGDLS and CDR2 YYNGEE. The CDR3 consists of 15 residues. V lost 2 bases, J lost 0 bases, and 8 bases lay in between. CDR3 nucleotide sequence: TGTGCCAGCAGCGTGGACACTTCAACTAATGAAAAACTGTTTTTT. This encodes CASSVDTSTNEKLFF.

The chain uses TRBV5-1 and TRBJ2-5; a weak D match, TRBD2 (5 bases). The CDR3 spans 15 residues. V lost 0 bases to trimming and J lost 4 bases, with 13 bases between them. Germline assignment: CDR1 SGHRS and CDR2 YFSETQ. The DNA of the CDR3 is TGCGCCAGCAGCTTGGAGACGGGATTAGCAGAGACCCAGTACTTC. This gives the protein CASSLETGLAETQYF.

The chain has TRBV19 and TRBJ2-3; tentative D call: TRBD2 (5 bases). The CDR3 runs 16 residues. The V end lost 5 bases, the J end lost 4 bases, and 19 bases lay between the germline ends. Germline CDR1 reads LNHDA; CDR2 reads SQIVND (reference sequence). This CDR3 reads CASSFRETTLADTQYF. The CDR3 bases are TGTGCCAGTAGTTTCCGGGAAACGACGCTCGCAGATACGCAGTATTTT.

The V and J genes are TRBV20-1 and TRBJ2-7, with D possibly TRBD1 on 5 matching bases. Germline loops: CDR1 DFQATT, CDR2 SNEGSKA (reference sequence). Trimming left V 1 base short and J 2 bases short, with 9 bases between. The CDR3 has 13 residues. DNA of the CDR3: TGCAGTGCTAGAGGCAGGGTAGCCTACGAGCAGTACTTC. Translating gives CSARGRVAYEQYF.

This clonotype was picked up a small number of times. This chain connects TRBV29-1 to TRBJ2-5; no clear D. The length of the CDR3 is 13 residues. CDR1 is SQVTM, CDR2 ANQGSEA, per germline. V was shortened by 3 bases and J by 4 bases, with 12 bases between the two germline ends. In DNA form, the CDR3 reads TGCAGCGTTGAGAGTCAGTACCGAGAGACCCAGTACTTC. Its translation is CSVESQYRETQYF. The variable domain in full, with the rest retrieved from reference TRBV29-1 and TRBJ2-5, is SAVISQKPSRDICQRGTSLTIQCQVDSQVTMMFWYRQQPGQSLTLIATANQGSEATYESGFVIDKFPISRPNLTFSTLTVSNMSPEDSSIYLCSVESQYRETQYFGPGTRLLVL.

In the case of this clonotype: Just one base apart from a much larger clone, this may be a read error. The genes are TRBV18 and TRBJ2-7; maybe TRBD2 (5 bases). CDR3 length: 14 amino acids. Germline-derived CDR1 and CDR2 are KGHSH and LQKENI. DNA for the CDR3: TGTGCCAACTCACCTTCGAGGGATTCCTACGAGCAGTACGTC. Its protein product is CANSPSRDSYEQYV.

This clonotype has just a few counts. J is TRBJ2-1 and V is TRBV2, with 7 bases fitting TRBD2. The V gene end was trimmed by 10 bases and the J gene end by 2 bases; junction bases not matched to a gene: 11. The CDR3 is 15 amino acids. Germline loops: CDR1 SNHLY, CDR2 FYNNEI. The CDR3 DNA is TGTGCCACCCTGGGGGGGAGGGACGCCTACAATGAGCAGTTCTTC. This codes for CATLGGRDAYNEQFF.

The chain recombines TRBV5-1 with TRBJ2-7; 10 bases fit TRBD2. Germline lookup yields CDR1 SGHRS and CDR2 YFSETQ. The V gene end was trimmed by 7 bases and the J gene end by 7 bases; junction bases not matched to a gene: 14. The CDR3 consists of 15 residues. The CDR3 spells CASPTWTSGLGEQYV. The CDR3 DNA follows: TGCGCCAGCCCCACCTGGACTAGCGGATTGGGAGAGCAGTACGTC.

This clonotype has a count of ten or more. The V gene is TRBV7-9, the J gene TRBJ2-3, with D unclear. Germline V gene lookup returns CDR1 SEHNR and CDR2 FQNEAQ (reference sequence). The CDR3 loop spans 11 amino acids. V was cut by 1 base and J by 9 bases, with 5 bases left in between. CDR3 DNA sequence: TGTGCCAGCAGCTTAGAATCGACGCAGTATTTT. Amino acids: CASSLESTQYF.